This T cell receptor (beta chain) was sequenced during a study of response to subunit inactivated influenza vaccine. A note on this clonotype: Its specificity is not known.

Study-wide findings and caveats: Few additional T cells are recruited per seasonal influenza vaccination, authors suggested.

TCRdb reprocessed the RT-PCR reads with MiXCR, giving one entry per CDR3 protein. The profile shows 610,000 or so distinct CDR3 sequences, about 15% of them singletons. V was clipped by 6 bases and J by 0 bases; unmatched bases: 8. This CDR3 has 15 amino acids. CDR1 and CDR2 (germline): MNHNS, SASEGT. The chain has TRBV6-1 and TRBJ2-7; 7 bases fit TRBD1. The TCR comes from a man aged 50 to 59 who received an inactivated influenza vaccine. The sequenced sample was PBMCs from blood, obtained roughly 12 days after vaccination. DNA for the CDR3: TGTGCCAGCAGGGACATACAGGGGTTCTCCTACGAGCAGTACTTC. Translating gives CASRDIQGFSYEQYF.